This T cell receptor beta chain is from a study of blood T cell repertoires in COVID-19. About the research overall: Sources were T cells, B-cell-depleted T cells, or PBMCs; the material itself was cDNA or gDNA.

Per the study methods: It was from reference gene primer amplification that nucleated cell counts were estimated. TCRdb keeps only in-frame clones here, not all; method: immunoSEQ multiplex PCR. That table is the source of V, J and clone size, and D and trimming were worked out from the DNA. The profile shows nearly 45,000 clones, around 87% of them singletons. CDR3 length equals 14 residues. V was trimmed by 0 bases and J by 7 bases, leaving 12 bases between them. The germline CDR1 and CDR2 sequences are GTSNPN and SVGIG (reference sequence). The source of this sequence is an elderly woman in a cohort sampled during active or convalescent COVID-19. The sample comprised peripheral blood. This rearrangement joins TRBV30 to TRBJ1-4; no firm D call. The CDR3 DNA is TGTGCCTGGAGTGTATTAACGGGTAGTGAAAAACTGTTTTTT. Translating it yields CAWSVLTGSEKLFF.